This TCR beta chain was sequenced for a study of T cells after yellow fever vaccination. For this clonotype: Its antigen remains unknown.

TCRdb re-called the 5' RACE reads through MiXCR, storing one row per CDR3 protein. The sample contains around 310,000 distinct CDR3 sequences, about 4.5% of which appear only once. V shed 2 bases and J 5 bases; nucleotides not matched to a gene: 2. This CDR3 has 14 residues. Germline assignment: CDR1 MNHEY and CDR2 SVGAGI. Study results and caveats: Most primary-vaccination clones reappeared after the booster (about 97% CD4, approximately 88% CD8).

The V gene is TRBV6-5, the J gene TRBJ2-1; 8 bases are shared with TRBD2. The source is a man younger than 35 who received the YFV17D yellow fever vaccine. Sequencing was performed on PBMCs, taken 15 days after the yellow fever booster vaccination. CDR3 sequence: CASSYRGGNNEQFF. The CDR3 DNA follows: TGTGCCAGCAGTTACCGGGGGGGCAACAATGAGCAGTTCTTC.